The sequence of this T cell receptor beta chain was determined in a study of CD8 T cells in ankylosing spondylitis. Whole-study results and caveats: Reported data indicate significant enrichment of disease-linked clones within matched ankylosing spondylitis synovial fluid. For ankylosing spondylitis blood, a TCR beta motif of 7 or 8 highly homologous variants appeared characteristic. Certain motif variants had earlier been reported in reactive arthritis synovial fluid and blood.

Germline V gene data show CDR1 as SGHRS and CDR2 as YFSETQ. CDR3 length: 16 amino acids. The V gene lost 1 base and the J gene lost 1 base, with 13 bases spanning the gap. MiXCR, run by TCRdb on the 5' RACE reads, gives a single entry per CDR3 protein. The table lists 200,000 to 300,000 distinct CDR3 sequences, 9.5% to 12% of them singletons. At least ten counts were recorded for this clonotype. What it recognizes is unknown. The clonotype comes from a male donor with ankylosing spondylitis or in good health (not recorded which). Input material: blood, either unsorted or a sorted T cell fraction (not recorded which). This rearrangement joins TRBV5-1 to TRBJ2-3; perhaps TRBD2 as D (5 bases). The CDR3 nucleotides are TGCGCCAGCAGCTTGTGGCTAGCTTCTGGCACAGATACGCAGTATTTT. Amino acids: CASSLWLASGTDTQYF.